Listed below are T cell receptor beta chains from one sample, sequenced in a study of HIV-infected children after antiretroviral therapy interruption. TCRdb called the 3' RACE reads again in MiXCR, with one record for every CDR3 protein. The repertoire holds more than 85,000 distinct CDR3 sequences, less than 7% seen once, with roughly 1% in the top ten. Source: CD45RA+ CD4+ T cells from PBMCs, pooled from several time points, taken from a donor given antiretroviral therapy, either interrupted or continuous. The receptors stem from a pool of human donors with HIV. Each CDR3 is given with its conserved first and last residue. A D gene is named only where the DNA matches it firmly. The size of a clone is reported for some rows only, either as once, few or many, or as a class for expanded clones.

>many|TRBJ1-5|NA|TRBV12-3/TRBV12-4
TGTGCCAGCAGGACAGAGGAGCCCCAGCATTTT
CASRTEEPQHF
>many|TRBJ1-5|TRBD1|TRBV2
TGTGCCAGCTCCGAGCTGGGACAGGGTGTTCAGCCCCAGCATTTT
CASSELGQGVQPQHF
>many|TRBJ2-7|TRBD1|TRBV15
TGTGCCACCAGCAGGAGGGACAGGGGTTACGAGCAGTACTTC
CATSRRDRGYEQYF
>NA|TRBJ2-3|TRBD1|TRBV7-6
TGTGCCAGCAGCTCAACCGGGACAGGGACAACAGATACGCAGTATTTT
CASSSTGTGTTDTQYF
>many|TRBJ1-5|TRBD1|TRBV6-5
TGTGCCAGCAGCCCGGACAGGGGCAATCAGCCCCAGCATTTT
CASSPDRGNQPQHF
>many|TRBJ1-1|NA|TRBV7-9
TGTGCCAGCAGCCGAGCCCTCGGGGCTATGAACACTGAAGCTTTCTTT
CASSRALGAMNTEAFF
>many|TRBJ2-7|TRBD1|TRBV7-2
TGTGCCAGCACCCTCCGGGACAGGGGCGAGCAGTACTTC
CASTLRDRGEQYF
>few|TRBJ1-1|NA|TRBV12-5
TGTGCTAGTGGTTTCCCTCAGACTGAAGCTTTCTTT
CASGFPQTEAFF
>many|TRBJ2-6|NA|TRBV3-1
TGTGCCAGCAGCCAAGGGAGCTCTGGGGCCAACGTCCTGACTTTC
CASSQGSSGANVLTF
>few|TRBJ2-1|TRBD2|TRBV20-1
TGCAGTGCCCTACCTAGCGCCGGGACTACGATATCCTACAATGAGCAGTTCTTC
CSALPSAGTTISYNEQFF
>NA|TRBJ2-6|NA|TRBV18
TGTGCCAGCTCACCAGGTGCGTCCCTCAGCTCTGGGGCCAACGTCCTGACTTTC
CASSPGASLSSGANVLTF
>many|TRBJ1-6|NA|TRBV20-1
TGCAGTGCTAACTCACCCCTCCACTTT
CSANSPLHF
>many|TRBJ1-1|NA|TRBV19
TGTGCCAGTACTCGGGCAGGGGAGGGGAACACTGAAGCTTTCTTT
CASTRAGEGNTEAFF
>NA|TRBJ2-7|NA|TRBV7-9
TGTGCCAGCAGCTTAATCGCCACCTACGAGCAGTACTTC
CASSLIATYEQYF
>many|TRBJ2-5|NA|TRBV18
TGTGCCAGCTCACCCTCGGTGGGGGGAGAGACCCAGTACTTC
CASSPSVGGETQYF
>few|TRBJ1-6|NA|TRBV5-4
TGTGCCAGCAGCTTGGCAACGACTCCTAATTCACCCCTCCACTTT
CASSLATTPNSPLHF
>many|TRBJ1-1|NA|TRBV11-2
TGTGCCAGCAGCTTCGGGACGGGGAGGATCACTGAAGCTTTCTTT
CASSFGTGRITEAFF
>many|TRBJ2-1|TRBD1|TRBV3-1
TGTGCCAGCAGCCAAGATAAGGGCAGGGGGTATACTATTGACAATGAGCAGTTCTTC
CASSQDKGRGYTIDNEQFF